What follows are 10 T cell receptor beta chains derived from one specimen sequenced in a study of cytomegalovirus exposure and HLA in healthy donors. It was with 60 Vbeta and 13 Jbeta primers that the PCR ran. Only in-frame clones appear in the TCRdb table, and some are missing; sequencing was by immunoSEQ multiplex PCR. This table has about 140,000 clones, 68% appearing once. The sample comprised PBMCs. These receptors originate from a man in his sixties in good health and CMV-seronegative.

Regarding this clone: Other DNA sequences of this sample code for an identical CDR3. The gene calls are TRBV4-3 and TRBJ2-7; 7 bases align to TRBD1. This CDR3 spans 15 amino acids. The junction had 4 bases not matched to a gene; V was cut back by 0 bases and J by 2 bases. The germline V gene has CDR1 LGHNA and CDR2 YSLEER. CDR3 sequence reads: CASSQDRDSTYEQYF. The CDR3 DNA is TGCGCCAGCAGCCAAGATCGGGACAGCACCTACGAGCAGTACTTC.

This clone appeared a single time. This chain links TRBV19 with TRBJ1-1; TRBD1 is a possible D gene (5 bases). Per germline, CDR1 LNHDA and CDR2 SQIVND (reference sequence). Trimming took off 4 bases at V and 10 bases at J, with 19 bases between the two ends. The CDR3 extends over 14 amino acids. CDR3: CASSTGYGGGGAFF. Written as DNA, the CDR3 is TGTGCCAGTAGTACTGGTTACGGGGGAGGCGGAGCTTTCTTT.

The genes are TRBV30 and TRBJ2-3; 7 bases match TRBD2. Germline loops: CDR1 GTSNPN, CDR2 SVGIG (reference sequence). After removal of 4 bases from V and 1 base from J, the junction contained 5 bases not matched to a gene. The CDR3 is made up of 14 amino acids. In DNA form, the CDR3 reads TGTGCCTGGACTGGGAGGGCCGGCACAGATACGCAGTATTTT. It encodes CAWTGRAGTDTQYF.

The rearrangement links TRBV19 to TRBJ2-4, with TRBD1 matching 7 bases. The V and J ends lost 3 bases and 8 bases, in that order; junction bases with no gene match: 7. The CDR3 length is 14 residues. The germline V gene has CDR1 LNHDA and CDR2 SQIVND (reference sequence). The CDR3 region has the DNA TGTGCCAGTAGTATTGGGGACAGTGTGTACATTCAGTACTTC. This codes for CASSIGDSVYIQYF.

This sequence joins TRBV10-2 and TRBJ2-1; 11 bases match TRBD2. V gave up 4 bases and J gave up 4 bases; unmatched junction bases: 6. This CDR3 region has 16 residues. From germline, CDR1 is WSHSY and CDR2 SAAADI. CDR3 loop: CASSVKGTSGYNEQFF. The CDR3 DNA reads as TGCGCCAGCAGTGTCAAGGGGACTAGCGGTTACAATGAGCAGTTCTTC.

The chain recombines TRBV18 with TRBJ1-2, with D hard to call. Germline CDR1 reads KGHSH; CDR2 reads LQKENI. CDR3 size: 14 residues. Trimming left V 4 bases short and J 8 bases short, with 17 bases between. Written as DNA, the CDR3 is TGTGCCAGCTCACTGACGTCAGACTCCGGAGGCTACACCTTC. Its protein is CASSLTSDSGGYTF.

This chain connects TRBV6-4 to TRBJ2-3; 11 positions agree with TRBD2. Per the germline V gene, CDR1 is MRHNA and CDR2 is SNTAGT. The CDR3 extends over 13 amino acids. Trimming at V came to 6 bases and at J to 12 bases, leaving 8 bases not matched to a gene. CDR3 coding DNA: TGTGCCAGCAGCCCCGCTAGCGGGAGGTTACAGTATTTT. Encoded protein: CASSPASGRLQYF.

The rearrangement uses TRBV11-2 and TRBJ2-1; TRBD2 matches 10 bases. Germline trimming cut 8 bases from V and 7 bases from J; bases unmatched to any gene: 8. Germline CDR1 is SGHAT and CDR2 is FQNNGV. CDR3 length equals 14 residues. Here the CDR3 reads CASLLASGRNEQFF. CDR3 in DNA: TGTGCCAGCCTTTTGGCTAGCGGGAGAAATGAGCAGTTCTTC.

The chain links TRBV6-6 to TRBJ1-1; 9 bases map to TRBD1. V lost 7 bases to trimming and J lost 8 bases; unmatched junction nucleotides: 11. From germline, CDR1 is MNHNY and CDR2 SVGAGI (reference sequence). CDR3 length: 14 amino acids. CDR3 loop: CASTRDREISEAFF. The CDR3 coding sequence is TGTGCCAGCACCAGGGACAGGGAGATTTCCGAAGCTTTCTTT.

This clone showed up just a few times. V and J are TRBV28 and TRBJ1-2, with D possibly TRBD1 on 6 matching bases. Germline V gene data show CDR1 as MDHEN and CDR2 as SYDVKM. V was pared by 7 bases and J by 2 bases, with 8 bases between. CDR3 length equals 12 residues. The CDR3 reads CASTTGNYGYTF. Here the CDR3 DNA reads TGTGCCAGCACTACAGGGAACTATGGCTACACCTTC.